This TCR beta chain stems from a study of technical replicates of blood from a few donors. CDR1 SSHAT and CDR2 FNYEAQ come from the germline V gene (reference sequence). The V end lost 3 bases, the J end lost 4 bases, and 7 bases lay between the germline ends. The CDR3 is 13 residues long. Produced via immunoSEQ multiplex PCR; TCRdb's table is partial and in-frame only. Counted here are approximately 74,000 clones, 98% occurring once; the ten biggest clones make up under 0.2%. What was sequenced was T cells isolated from PBMCs. This chain links TRBV7-7 with TRBJ1-5; D not resolved. This TCR derives from a human donor in good health. The CDR3 sequence: CASSLSPNQPQHF. The CDR3 nucleotides are TGTGCCAGCAGCTTGTCCCCGAATCAGCCCCAGCATTTT.